What follows is one TCR beta chain and its context. Within its sample, this clone is medium-sized (0.01 to 0.1%). The antigen it binds to is not known. No clone much larger than this one lies a single base away; base qualities are absent. This sample is part of a study of metastatic and nonmetastatic thyroid tumors (dated by TCRdb to between 2020 and 2021). Turning to the overall study: The researchers compared repertoires between peripheral blood samples and tumor or nodule tissue samples from patients with malignant or benign thyroid disease. The paper's findings and limits, for the study overall: In both blood and tumor samples, TCR beta diversity was reported to be significantly higher in malignant tumors than in benign nodules.

V lost 1 base and J lost 4 bases, and the count of bases not matched to a germline gene is 3. Measured from the cysteine to the phenylalanine, the CDR3 is 14 residues long. Only CDR3 DNA remains: 42 bases, in frame from the first base. CDR1 and CDR2 are read off the germline V gene as MNHNS and SASEGT. Library construction relied on PCR. Sequenced using an Illumina HiSeq 4000. High-throughput sequencing was used to profile the TCR beta-chain CDR3 region of every patient. In the original analysis: Drawing on CDR3 differences between clinicopathological groups, the researchers built a classifier meant to tell apart patients with distant-metastatic papillary thyroid cancer. Repertoire diversity was assessed with the Shannon index, and tumor-blood repertoire similarity with the Morisita-Horn index. TCRdb reanalyzed the raw reads on its own, using fastp at Q25 for trimming and MiXCR for clone calling, and kept in-frame beta chains. The authors' filters were not applied to this entry. This sample is represented by about 20,000 clones; roughly an eighth of them were singletons. The ten largest clones capture about 6% of the sample.

No treatment had been received by any patient before thyroid surgery. Using T-cell receptor beta sequencing, the study looked back at clinical samples from patients collected from the early 2010s to the late 2010s. The sequence joins TRBV6-1 to TRBJ2-5; TRBD1 aligns with 7 central bases. Sequencing input: blood. The sequence derives from a male donor with papillary thyroid cancer or a benign thyroid nodule (not recorded which). Some clones in this sample may be carry-over from other donors' samples. CDR3 reads: CASSEGPGGETQYF. The sequenced DNA: TGTGCCAGCAGTGAAGGTCCAGGGGGAGAGACCCAGTACTTC.